This TCR beta chain was captured in a study of T cell responses to AZD1222 COVID-19 vaccine. Produced via immunoSEQ multiplex PCR; TCRdb's table is partial and in-frame only. The repertoire holds around 130,000 clones, with nearly 95% as singletons. The V gene lost 3 bases and the J gene lost 4 bases, with 12 bases spanning the gap. This CDR3 spans 14 amino acids. Germline V gene data show CDR1 as MNHEY and CDR2 as SMNVEV (reference sequence). The chain carries TRBV27 and TRBJ1-1; a weak D match, TRBD1 (6 bases). The receptor's source is an adult in good health. The sequenced sample was peripheral blood, obtained on day 0 of AZD1222 vaccination. CDR3 region: CASSFGGGGTEAFF. CDR3 DNA: TGTGCCAGCAGTTTTGGGGGGGGCGGCACTGAAGCTTTCTTT.